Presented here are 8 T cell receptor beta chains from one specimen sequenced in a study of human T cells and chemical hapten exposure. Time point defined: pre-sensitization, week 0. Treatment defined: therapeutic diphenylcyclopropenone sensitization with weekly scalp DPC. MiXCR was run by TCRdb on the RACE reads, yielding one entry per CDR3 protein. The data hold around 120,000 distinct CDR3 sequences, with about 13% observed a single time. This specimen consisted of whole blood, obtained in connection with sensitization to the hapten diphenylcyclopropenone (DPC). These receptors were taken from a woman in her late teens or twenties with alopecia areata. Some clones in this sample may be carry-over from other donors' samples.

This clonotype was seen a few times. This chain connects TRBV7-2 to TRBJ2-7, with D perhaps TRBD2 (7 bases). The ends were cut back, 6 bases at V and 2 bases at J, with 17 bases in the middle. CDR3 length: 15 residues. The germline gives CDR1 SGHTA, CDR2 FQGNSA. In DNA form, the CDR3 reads TGTGCCAGCAGTCCGACGGGGGGCCGTACCTACGAGCAGTACTTC. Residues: CASSPTGGRTYEQYF.

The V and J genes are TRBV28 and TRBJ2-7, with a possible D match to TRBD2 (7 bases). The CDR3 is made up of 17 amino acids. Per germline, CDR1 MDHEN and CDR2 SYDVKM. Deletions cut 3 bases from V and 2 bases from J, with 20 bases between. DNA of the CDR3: TGTGCCAGCAGTTTCTACAAGGGAGGGGGACCCACCTACGAGCAGTACTTC. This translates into CASSFYKGGGPTYEQYF.

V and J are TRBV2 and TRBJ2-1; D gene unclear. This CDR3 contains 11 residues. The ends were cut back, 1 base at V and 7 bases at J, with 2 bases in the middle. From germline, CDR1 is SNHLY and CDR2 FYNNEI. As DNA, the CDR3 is TGTGCCAGCAGTGAAGGAAATGAGCAGTTCTTC. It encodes CASSEGNEQFF.

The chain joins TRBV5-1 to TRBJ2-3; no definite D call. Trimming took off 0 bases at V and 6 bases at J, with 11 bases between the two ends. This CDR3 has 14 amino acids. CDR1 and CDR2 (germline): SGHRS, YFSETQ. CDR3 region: CASSLVETRDTQYF. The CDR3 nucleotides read TGCGCCAGCAGCTTGGTGGAGACGAGGGATACGCAGTATTTT.

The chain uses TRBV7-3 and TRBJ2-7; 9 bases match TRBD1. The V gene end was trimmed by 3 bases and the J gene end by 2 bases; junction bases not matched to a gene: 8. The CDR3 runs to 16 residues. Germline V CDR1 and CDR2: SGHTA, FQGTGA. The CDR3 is CASSLAPGQGPYEQYF. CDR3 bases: TGTGCCAGCAGCTTGGCCCCGGGACAGGGTCCCTACGAGCAGTACTTC. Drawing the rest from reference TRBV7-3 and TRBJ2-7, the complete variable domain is GAGVSQTPSNKVTEKGKYVELRCDPISGHTALYWYRQSLGQGPEFLIYFQGTGAADDSGLPNDRFFAVRPEGSVSTLKIQRTERGDSAVYLCASSLAPGQGPYEQYFGPGTRLTVT.

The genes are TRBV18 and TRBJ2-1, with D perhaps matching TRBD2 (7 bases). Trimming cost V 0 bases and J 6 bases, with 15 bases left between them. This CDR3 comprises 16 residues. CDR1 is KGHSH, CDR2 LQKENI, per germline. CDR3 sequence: CASSPPPGGLANEQFF. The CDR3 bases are TGTGCCAGCTCACCACCTCCGGGGGGCCTGGCCAATGAGCAGTTCTTC.

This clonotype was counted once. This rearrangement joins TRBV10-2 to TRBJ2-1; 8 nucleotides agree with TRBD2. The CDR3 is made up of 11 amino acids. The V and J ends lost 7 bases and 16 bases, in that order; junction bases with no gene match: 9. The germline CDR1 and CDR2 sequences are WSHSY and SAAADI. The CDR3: CASTRTSRIFF. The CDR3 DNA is TGCGCCAGCACCCGGACTAGCCGGATCTTCTTC.

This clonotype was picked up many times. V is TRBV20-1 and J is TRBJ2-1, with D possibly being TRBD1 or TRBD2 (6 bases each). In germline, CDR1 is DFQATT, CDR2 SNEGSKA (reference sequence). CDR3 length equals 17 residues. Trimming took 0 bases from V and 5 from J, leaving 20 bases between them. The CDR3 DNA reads TGCAGTGCTAGAGATTCATCAGGGGACCTAGCGAACAATGAGCAGTTCTTC. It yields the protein CSARDSSGDLANNEQFF.